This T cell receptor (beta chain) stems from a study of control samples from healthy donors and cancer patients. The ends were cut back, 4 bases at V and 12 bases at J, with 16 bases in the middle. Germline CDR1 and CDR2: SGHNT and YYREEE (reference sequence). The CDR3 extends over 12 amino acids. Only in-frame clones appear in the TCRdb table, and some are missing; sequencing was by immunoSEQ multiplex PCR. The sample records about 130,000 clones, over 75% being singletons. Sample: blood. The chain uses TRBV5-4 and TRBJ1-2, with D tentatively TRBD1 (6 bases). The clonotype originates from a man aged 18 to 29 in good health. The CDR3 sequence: CASSARDTINTF. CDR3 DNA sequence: TGTGCCAGCAGCGCCCGGGACACGATAAACACCTTC.